This T cell receptor beta chain stems from a study of blood T cell repertoires in COVID-19. The CDR3 sequence is 15 residues long. The germline CDR1 and CDR2 sequences are SGHNT and YENEEA. Trimming at V came to 4 bases and at J to 4 bases, leaving 4 bases not matched to a gene. Sequencing used immunoSEQ multiplex PCR; TCRdb keeps in-frame clones, though not all of them. The sample holds under 300,000 clones; over 80% are singletons and the top ten take 5.5%. This sequence was found in a human donor in a cohort sampled during active COVID-19. Sample: peripheral blood. The chain has TRBV11-3 and TRBJ2-2; 9 nucleotides agree with TRBD1. The CDR3 loop reads CASSSRTGVTGELFF. The CDR3 DNA follows: TGTGCCAGCAGCTCCCGGACAGGGGTCACCGGGGAGCTGTTTTTT.